The rows below give T cell receptor beta chains drawn from one sample of a study of T cells in Graves' hyperthyroidism and ophthalmopathy. TCRdb reprocessed the multiplex PCR reads via MiXCR and lists one record per CDR3 protein. Among roughly 110,000 distinct CDR3 sequences listed, around a sixth were seen once. Sequenced sample: blood. Source of these receptors: a woman between 45 and 65 years old with Graves' hyperthyroidism. CDR3s include the opening cysteine and the closing phenylalanine or tryptophan. Each record gives: D gene, V gene, CDR3 protein. D genes are given only for firm matches.

d_call: -; v_call: TRBV10-3; cdr3_aa: CAISESWGAGANVLTF
d_call: TRBD2; v_call: TRBV6-1; cdr3_aa: CASTQGLAGLHPKNIQYF
d_call: -; v_call: TRBV28; cdr3_aa: CASSFSPGAYNEQFF
d_call: TRBD2; v_call: TRBV4-3; cdr3_aa: CASSQSGVSSYEQYF
d_call: -; v_call: TRBV5-5; cdr3_aa: CASSLGVDRFNQPQHF
d_call: -; v_call: TRBV20-1; cdr3_aa: CSAVKGGQPQHF
d_call: -; v_call: TRBV6-2/TRBV6-3; cdr3_aa: CASSRSGELFF
d_call: -; v_call: TRBV12-3/TRBV12-4; cdr3_aa: CASTIRALGETQYF
d_call: -; v_call: TRBV10-3; cdr3_aa: CAISESQDTQYF
d_call: -; v_call: TRBV28; cdr3_aa: CASSLFAWATKGSPLHF
d_call: TRBD1; v_call: TRBV20-1; cdr3_aa: CSANKRQGGNIQYF
d_call: TRBD2; v_call: TRBV20-1; cdr3_aa: CSARTSGTYEQYF
d_call: -; v_call: TRBV28; cdr3_aa: CASSPNLLTPEQYF
d_call: TRBD1; v_call: TRBV20-1; cdr3_aa: CSAKDRGRETQYF
d_call: -; v_call: TRBV3-1; cdr3_aa: CASSQEVADYNEQFF
d_call: TRBD2; v_call: TRBV5-1; cdr3_aa: CASSFPRSGGNEQFF
d_call: -; v_call: TRBV6-5; cdr3_aa: CASSYSTARGEKLFF